Sequencing of this T cell receptor (beta chain) was carried out in a study of chemoradiotherapy in HPV16-positive cancers. About the study: Candidate HPV-specific clones and shared TCR motifs came from two HPV16-positive patients.

This CDR3 is 21 amino acids long. Trimming removed 0 bases at V and 0 bases at J, with 24 bases between. Germline V gene data show CDR1 as LGHNA and CDR2 as YNFKEQ. The study's findings and limits: Non-HPV-specific T cells did not expand in tumors during treatment, whereas candidate HPV-specific clones and E7-related motifs did. For HPV16-positive patients, expanding HPV-responsive T cells associated with longer recurrence-free survival. Functional assays defining HPV-specific T cells used only a couple of HPV16-positive patients.

On this clone: The antigen is unknown.

Using immunoSEQ multiplex PCR, the repertoire was profiled, and TCRdb retains in-frame clones only, with some absent. The sample carries roughly 11,000 clones, 90% to 95% recorded once. The V and J genes are TRBV4-2 and TRBJ2-1, with TRBD1 as a possible D gene (7 bases). Sequencing used blood, obtained from a patient who underwent chemoradiotherapy. This receptor was taken from a human donor with HPV-associated anogenital cancer. The CDR3 sequence: CASSQDLQGGYATPSYNEQFF. The DNA of the CDR3 is TGTGCCAGCAGCCAAGATTTGCAGGGGGGCTACGCTACACCCTCCTACAATGAGCAGTTCTTC.